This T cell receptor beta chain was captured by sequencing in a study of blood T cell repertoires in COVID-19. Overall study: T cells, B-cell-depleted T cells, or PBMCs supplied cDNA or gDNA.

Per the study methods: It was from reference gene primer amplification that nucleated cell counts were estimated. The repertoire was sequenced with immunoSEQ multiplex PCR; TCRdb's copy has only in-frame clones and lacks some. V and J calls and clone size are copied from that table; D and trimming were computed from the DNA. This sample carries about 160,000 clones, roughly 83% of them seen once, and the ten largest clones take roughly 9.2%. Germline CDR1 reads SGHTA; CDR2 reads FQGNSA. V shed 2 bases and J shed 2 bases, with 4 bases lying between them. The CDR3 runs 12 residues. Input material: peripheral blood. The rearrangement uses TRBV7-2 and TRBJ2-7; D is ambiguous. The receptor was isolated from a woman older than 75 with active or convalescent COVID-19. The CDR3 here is CASSLTTYEQYF. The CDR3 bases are TGTGCCAGCAGCTTAACTACCTACGAGCAGTACTTC.